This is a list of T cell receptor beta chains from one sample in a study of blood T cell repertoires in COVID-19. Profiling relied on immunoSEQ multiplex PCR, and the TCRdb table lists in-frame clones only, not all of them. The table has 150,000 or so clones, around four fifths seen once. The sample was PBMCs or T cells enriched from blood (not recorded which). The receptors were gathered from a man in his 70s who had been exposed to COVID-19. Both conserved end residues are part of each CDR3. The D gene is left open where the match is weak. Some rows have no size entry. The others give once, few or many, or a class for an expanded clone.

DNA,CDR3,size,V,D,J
TGCGCCAGCAGCCAAGATTTGGTCAGAAGATTCTCTGGAAACACCATATATTTT,CASSQDLVRRFSGNTIYF,-,TRBV4-3,-,TRBJ1-3
TGCGCCAGCAGCGTCCAGACAGGGGACACCGGGGAGCTGTTTTTT,CASSVQTGDTGELFF,-,TRBV5-1,TRBD1,TRBJ2-2
TGCAGCGTTGATCAGGGATTGAGCTATGGCTACACCTTC,CSVDQGLSYGYTF,few,TRBV29-1,-,TRBJ1-2
TGTGCCAGCAGCCAAGCAGGGGGTGGCAATCAGCCCCAGCATTTT,CASSQAGGGNQPQHF,-,TRBV3-1/TRBV3-2,TRBD1,TRBJ1-5
TGTGCCAGCAGCTTAAGGCAGCGGGAGTCCTCCGGGTCCTACAATGAGCAGTTCTTC,CASSLRQRESSGSYNEQFF,-,TRBV7-2,TRBD2,TRBJ2-1
TGTGCCAGCACCGAGGACAGGTACGAGCAGTACTTC,CASTEDRYEQYF,-,TRBV6-5,TRBD1,TRBJ2-7
TGTGCCAGCAGCCCCGGGACAGAGAATTCACCCCTCCACTTT,CASSPGTENSPLHF,-,TRBV3-1/TRBV3-2,TRBD1,TRBJ1-6
TGTGCCAGCAGCCCGGTGGAGGTCTCTACGAAGCAGTACTTC,CASSPVEVSTKQYF,-,TRBV11-2,-,TRBJ2-7
TGTGCCAGCTCACTAGACCCGGGACAGGGAGAAGCTTTCTTT,CASSLDPGQGEAFF,-,TRBV18,TRBD1,TRBJ1-1
TGCAGCGTTGATCTTCAGGGGGCGCATGGCTACACCTTC,CSVDLQGAHGYTF,few,TRBV29-1,TRBD1,TRBJ1-2
TGTGCCAGTAGTAAGAGGCAGACGTATAGCAATCAGCCCCAGCATTTT,CASSKRQTYSNQPQHF,-,TRBV19,-,TRBJ1-5
TGCGCCAGCAGCCAAGTCTTCGGTCACCATGGCTACACCTTC,CASSQVFGHHGYTF,-,TRBV4-3,-,TRBJ1-2
TGTGCCAGCAGTTTCGGGAGTTCCTACGAGCAGTACTTC,CASSFGSSYEQYF,-,TRBV12-3/TRBV12-4,-,TRBJ2-7
TGTGCCAGCAGCCGAACCGGGACAGGGTCAGAGACCCAGTACTTC,CASSRTGTGSETQYF,-,TRBV7-7,TRBD1,TRBJ2-5
TGCGCCAGCAGCATCATGGGCGACTATGGCTACACCTTC,CASSIMGDYGYTF,-,TRBV5-1,-,TRBJ1-2
TGTGCCAGCAGCTTGACAGGGAAAGAGACCCAGTACTTC,CASSLTGKETQYF,-,TRBV5-8,-,TRBJ2-5
TGCGCCAGCAGCCCGGGACACCCCAACGGGTATGGCTACACCTTC,CASSPGHPNGYGYTF,-,TRBV5-1,-,TRBJ1-2
TGTGCCAGCAGCTTAGAGGCGGAAAGCGAGCAGTACTTC,CASSLEAESEQYF,once,TRBV11-3,-,TRBJ2-7
TGTGCCTGGAGTGCGACTAGCGGGGGGACAGATACGCAGTATTTT,CAWSATSGGTDTQYF,-,TRBV30,TRBD2,TRBJ2-3
TGTGCCAGCAGCCAAGGACAGGGGCTGAAAAACACTGAAGCTTTCTTT,CASSQGQGLKNTEAFF,-,TRBV6-2/TRBV6-3,TRBD1,TRBJ1-1
TGTGCCAGTAGTACCCCCAGTGAGGGAGTCTACGAGCAGTACTTC,CASSTPSEGVYEQYF,-,TRBV19,-,TRBJ2-7
TGTGCCAGCAGCCCCGTAGGGGGCGGTACGCAGTATTTT,CASSPVGGGTQYF,-,TRBV6-6,TRBD1,TRBJ2-3
TGTGCCAGTAGTACGGTGGGCACAGGCAAAAGTGGGGCTTTCTTT,CASSTVGTGKSGAFF,-,TRBV19,-,TRBJ1-1
TGTGCCAGCAGCCAAAGGGGCCCCGGGGGGCTGTTTTTT,CASSQRGPGGLFF,-,TRBV3-1/TRBV3-2,-,TRBJ2-2
TGTGCCAGCACCCACAGGGGGCAAACAGATCAGCCCCAGCATTTT,CASTHRGQTDQPQHF,-,TRBV6-5,TRBD1,TRBJ1-5